The following is a T cell receptor (beta chain) sequence with its context. TCRdb keeps only in-frame clones here, not all; method: immunoSEQ multiplex PCR. Here the sample spans about 63,000 clones, around 84% being singletons. This entry is derived from a study of technical replicates of blood from several donors. The clonotype originates from a human donor in good health. Some clones in this sample may be carry-over from other donors' samples. Sequencing input: PBMCs.

The CDR3 DNA is TGCGCCAGCAGCCAGCTGCGGACTAGCGGGACAGATACGCAGTATTTT. Protein: CASSQLRTSGTDTQYF. J is TRBJ2-3 and V is TRBV4-3; 11 bases are shared with TRBD2. The CDR3 extends over 16 amino acids. Germline V gives CDR1 LGHNA, CDR2 YSLEER. The V and J ends lost 3 bases and 3 bases, in that order; junction bases with no gene match: 5.